The 24 T cell receptor beta chains given below trace back to one sample, sequenced in a study of T cell responses to AZD1222 COVID-19 vaccine. The data were produced by immunoSEQ multiplex PCR, yet TCRdb's version contains in-frame clones alone and is incomplete. The table lists approximately 100,000 clones, 89% of them singletons. This sample comprised peripheral blood, obtained on day 0 of AZD1222 vaccination. The receptors here all came from an adult in good health.

This chain joins TRBV27 and TRBJ1-2; D is perhaps TRBD1 (5 bases). The CDR3 consists of 16 residues. V was pared by 1 base and J by 4 bases, with 16 bases between. The germline gives CDR1 MNHEY, CDR2 SMNVEV (reference sequence). The CDR3 nucleotides read TGTGCCAGCAGTTTATTCGGAGCCGGGGACGCCTATGGCTACACCTTC. Protein product: CASSLFGAGDAYGYTF.

The chain is built from TRBV3-1 (or the pseudogene TRBV3-2) and TRBJ1-4; 8 bases agree with TRBD1. Germline V CDR1 and CDR2: LGHDT, YNNKEL (reference sequence). The CDR3 is 16 residues long. Germline trimming cut 5 bases from V and 5 bases from J; bases unmatched to any gene: 10. CDR3 DNA sequence: TGTGCCAGCAGCGAATGGACAGGGCCAGAGAATGAAAAACTGTTTTTT. It specifies CASSEWTGPENEKLFF.

The rearrangement joins TRBV3-1 (or the pseudogene TRBV3-2) to TRBJ2-7; D unresolved. The V end lost 0 bases, the J end lost 3 bases, and 15 bases lay between the germline ends. The CDR3 extends over 16 amino acids. The germline V gene encodes CDR1 LGHDT and CDR2 YNNKEL (reference sequence). The CDR3 protein is CASSQESGWQLYEQYF. CDR3 sequence (DNA): TGTGCCAGCAGCCAAGAAAGTGGTTGGCAGCTCTACGAGCAGTACTTC.

The J gene is TRBJ2-5, the V gene TRBV5-4; maybe TRBD1 (6 bases). Germline CDR1 and CDR2: SGHNT and YYREEE (reference sequence). This CDR3 comprises 14 residues. The germline V and J ends were trimmed by 0 bases and 3 bases, with 9 bases remaining between them. The CDR3 DNA sequence: TGTGCCAGCAGCTTGGCCGCAGGGGAAGAGACCCAGTACTTC. Amino acids: CASSLAAGEETQYF.

The chain couples TRBV19 to TRBJ2-2, with D perhaps TRBD1 (5 bases). The CDR3 totals 13 residues. V lost 3 bases and J 5 bases, leaving 7 bases between the germline ends. Germline V gives CDR1 LNHDA, CDR2 SQIVND (reference sequence). In nucleotides, the CDR3 is TGTGCCAGTAGTATCGCAGGGACCGGGGAGCTGTTTTTT. Amino acid sequence: CASSIAGTGELFF.

This chain links TRBV7-3 with TRBJ1-2, with D possibly matching TRBD1 (5 bases). The CDR3 runs 13 residues. V lost 2 bases and J lost 7, with 11 bases in between. CDR1 and CDR2 (germline): SGHTA, FQGTGA. The CDR3: CASSLRWDGGYTF. Written as DNA, the CDR3 is TGTGCCAGCAGCTTACGATGGGACGGTGGCTACACCTTC.

CDR3 amino acids: CASSAHIDQPQHF. CDR3 in DNA: TGTGCCAGCAGCGCCCACATAGATCAGCCCCAGCATTTT. The chain has TRBV7-2 and TRBJ1-5; D is ambiguous. CDR3 length: 13 residues. Germline loops: CDR1 SGHTA, CDR2 FQGNSA. V was cut by 5 bases and J by 5 bases, with 10 bases left in between.

This chain joins TRBV5-6 and TRBJ2-7, with TRBD1 identical over 10 bases. Germline lookup yields CDR1 SGHDT and CDR2 YYEEEE. Trimming cost V 6 bases and J 6 bases; bases outside gene matches: 6. The CDR3 is 13 amino acids. The CDR3 nucleotides read TGTGCCAGCACCCTCGGGACAGGGGCCGAGCAGTACTTC. Encoded protein: CASTLGTGAEQYF.

This clone has only one observation. The gene calls are TRBV19 and TRBJ2-3; 9 bases agree with TRBD2. Losses at the gene ends were 5 bases for V and 6 bases for J; bases not matched to a gene: 6. CDR1 and CDR2 (germline): LNHDA, SQIVND (reference sequence). The CDR3 is 14 amino acids. Written as DNA, the CDR3 is TGTGCCAGTAGTTCGGCGGGGGGGCCTGATACGCAGTATTTT. It encodes CASSSAGGPDTQYF.

This clone has ten or more counts. The chain has TRBV6-4 and TRBJ2-6; TRBD2 aligns across 8 bases. The CDR3 spans 14 residues. V was pared by 9 bases and J by 2 bases, with 3 bases of the junction left unmatched. Germline values: CDR1 MRHNA, CDR2 SNTAGT. CDR3: CARAGVTGANVLTF. The DNA for the CDR3 is TGTGCCAGAGCGGGGGTTACTGGGGCCAACGTCCTGACTTTC.

V is TRBV27 and J is TRBJ1-2; 9 nucleotides align to TRBD1. Trimming cost V 10 bases and J 7 bases; bases outside gene matches: 13. CDR3 length: 14 amino acids. Germline lookup yields CDR1 MNHEY and CDR2 SMNVEV (reference sequence). CDR3 in amino acids: CATSREGQGSGYTF. CDR3 bases: TGTGCCACCTCCAGGGAGGGACAGGGTAGTGGCTACACCTTC.

This clone was counted only a few times. The chain joins TRBV29-1 to TRBJ2-3, with TRBD2 matching 9 bases. CDR3 length equals 15 residues. Germline V gene sequence: CDR1 SQVTM, CDR2 ANQGSEA. Trimming removed 4 bases from V and 4 bases from J; junction bases left unmatched: 9. Here the CDR3 reads CSVVVGGGESDTQYF. CDR3 coding DNA: TGCAGCGTTGTGGTTGGCGGGGGGGAATCAGATACGCAGTATTTT.

The count of this clone is one. The chain uses TRBV19 and TRBJ1-5; no reliable D call. The germline V and J ends were trimmed by 5 bases and 4 bases, with 12 bases remaining between them. Germline V gene data show CDR1 as LNHDA and CDR2 as SQIVND (reference sequence). This CDR3 region has 14 residues. The CDR3 region has the DNA TGTGCCAGTAGTTTCGCGGACGGGAATCAGCCCCAGCATTTT. Encoded protein: CASSFADGNQPQHF.

The chain is built from TRBV6-5 and TRBJ2-2; 7 nucleotides agree with TRBD2. The CDR3 contains 15 residues. CDR1 is MNHEY, CDR2 SVGAGI, per germline. V lost 2 bases and J lost 6; bases outside the gene matches: 6. CDR3 coding DNA: TGTGCCAGCAGTTACCTTCTGGCGGGGGCCGGGGAGCTGTTTTTT. This codes for CASSYLLAGAGELFF.

The chain joins TRBV6-2 or TRBV6-3 to TRBJ2-5; TRBD1 is a possible D gene (5 bases). Trimming cost V 5 bases and J 4 bases, with 8 bases left between them. This CDR3 has 12 residues. Germline CDR1 reads MNHEY; CDR2 reads SVGEGT. The CDR3 spells CASSDQGETQYF. The CDR3 bases are TGTGCCAGCAGTGACCAGGGAGAGACCCAGTACTTC.

The chain employs TRBV27 and TRBJ2-5; the match to TRBD1 covers 9 bases. The ends lost 5 bases at V and 4 bases at J; junction bases unmatched: 5. The CDR3 consists of 14 residues. Per the germline V gene, CDR1 is MNHEY and CDR2 is SMNVEV (reference sequence). The CDR3 sequence: CASSTTGGVETQYF. The CDR3 DNA reads as TGTGCCAGCAGTACAACAGGGGGCGTAGAGACCCAGTACTTC.

The rearrangement links TRBV3-1 (or the pseudogene TRBV3-2) to TRBJ2-3; D gene uncertain. The CDR3 sequence is 15 residues long. V lost 4 bases and J 2 bases, leaving 13 bases between the germline ends. CDR1 and CDR2 (germline): LGHDT, YNNKEL (reference sequence). CDR3 in DNA: TGTGCCAGCAGCCCCAATCCCAGCCCCACAGATACGCAGTATTTT. Translation: CASSPNPSPTDTQYF.

The genes are TRBV29-1 and TRBJ1-5; 9 bases are shared with TRBD1. The CDR3 is made up of 12 amino acids. V trimming: 6 bases; J trimming: 9 bases; junction bases outside the gene matches: 6. The germline V gene has CDR1 SQVTM and CDR2 ANQGSEA. The CDR3 DNA sequence: TGCAGCGTCCGGACAGGGGAAGGGCCCCAGCATTTT. It encodes CSVRTGEGPQHF. Filled out from reference TRBV29-1 and TRBJ1-5, the complete variable domain reads SAVISQKPSRDICQRGTSLTIQCQVDSQVTMMFWYRQQPGQSLTLIATANQGSEATYESGFVIDKFPISRPNLTFSTLTVSNMSPEDSSIYLCSVRTGEGPQHFGDGTRLSIL.

The chain combines TRBV6-6 with TRBJ1-2; 9 bases map to TRBD1. This CDR3 comprises 14 residues. Trimming cost V 8 bases and J 3 bases; bases outside gene matches: 7. The germline V gene encodes CDR1 MNHNY and CDR2 SVGAGI (reference sequence). In DNA, the CDR3 is TGTGCCAGCTCCCAGACAGGGGGGGACTATGGCTACACCTTC. This sequence encodes CASSQTGGDYGYTF.

This clone has just a few counts. Here the CDR3 DNA reads TGTGCCAGCAGCTCCCGGGACGGAACAAATCATGAAGCTTTCTTT. Protein: CASSSRDGTNHEAFF. The genes are TRBV6-2 or TRBV6-3 and TRBJ1-1; tentatively, D is TRBD1 (5 bases). This CDR3 contains 15 residues. Trimming took off 6 bases at V and 7 bases at J, with 21 bases between the two ends. Germline loops: CDR1 MNHEY, CDR2 SVGEGT.

The CDR3 sequence: CASSQGTPSYEQYF. The CDR3 DNA is TGCGCCAGCAGCCAAGGAACACCCTCCTACGAGCAGTACTTC. The chain uses TRBV4-1 and TRBJ2-7, with D uncertain. Germline CDR1 reads MGHRA; CDR2 reads YSYEKL. V was trimmed by 1 base and J by 0 bases, leaving 7 bases between them. This CDR3 is built from 14 residues.

The chain couples TRBV25-1 to TRBJ2-7; D possibly uses TRBD1 or TRBD2 (5 bases each). The CDR3 has 16 amino acids. CDR1 and CDR2 (germline): MGHDK, SYGVNS. Trimming took off 1 base at V and 4 bases at J, with 17 bases between the two ends. CDR3 protein: CASSEFSVARGYEQYF. DNA of the CDR3: TGTGCCAGCAGTGAATTTAGTGTGGCGAGGGGTTACGAGCAGTACTTC.

This clone was detected a few times. This chain joins TRBV7-8 and TRBJ2-1; D is unclear. V lost 4 bases to trimming and J lost 9 bases, with 19 bases between them. In germline, CDR1 is SGHVS, CDR2 FQNEAQ. This CDR3 comprises 15 residues. The CDR3: CASSYWASGTIEQFF. The CDR3, as DNA: TGTGCCAGCAGCTACTGGGCCTCGGGTACAATTGAGCAGTTCTTC.

This chain joins TRBV19 and TRBJ1-5, with 9 bases fitting TRBD1. Germline V gives CDR1 LNHDA, CDR2 SQIVND (reference sequence). With V trimmed by 8 bases and J by 0 bases, 2 bases remained unmatched. CDR3 size: 14 residues. The chain's CDR3 is CASGTGNSNQPQHF. The CDR3 region has the DNA TGTGCCAGTGGGACAGGGAATAGCAATCAGCCCCAGCATTTT.